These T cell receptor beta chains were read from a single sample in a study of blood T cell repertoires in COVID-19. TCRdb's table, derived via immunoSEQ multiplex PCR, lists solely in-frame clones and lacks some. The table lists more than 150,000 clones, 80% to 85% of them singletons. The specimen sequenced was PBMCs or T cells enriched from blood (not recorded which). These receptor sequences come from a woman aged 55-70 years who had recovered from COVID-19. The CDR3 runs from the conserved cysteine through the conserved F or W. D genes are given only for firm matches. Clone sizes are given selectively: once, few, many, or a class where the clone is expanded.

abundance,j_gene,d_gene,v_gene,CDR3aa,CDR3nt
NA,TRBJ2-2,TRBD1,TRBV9,CASSVPGTGVAGELFF,TGTGCCAGCAGCGTCCCCGGGACAGGGGTAGCCGGGGAGCTGTTTTTT
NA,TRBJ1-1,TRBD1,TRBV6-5,CASSYSRTGLEAFF,TGTGCCAGCAGTTACTCCAGGACAGGCCTTGAAGCTTTCTTT
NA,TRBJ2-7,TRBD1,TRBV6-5,CASIQGKAYEQYF,TGTGCCAGCATACAGGGGAAGGCCTACGAGCAGTACTTC
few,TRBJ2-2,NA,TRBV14,CASSQALSGELFF,TGTGCCAGCAGCCAAGCCCTATCTGGGGAGCTGTTTTTT
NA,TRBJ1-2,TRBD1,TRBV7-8,CASSLGTGAGYGYTF,TGTGCCAGCAGCTTAGGTACAGGGGCTGGCTATGGCTACACCTTC
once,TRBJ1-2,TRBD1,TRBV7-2,CASSPEAGGYGYTF,TGTGCCAGCAGCCCAGAGGCAGGGGGCTATGGCTACACCTTC
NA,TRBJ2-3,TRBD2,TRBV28,CASSPSGLRGTSPRDTQYF,TGTGCCAGCAGTCCGTCAGGACTCCGCGGGACTAGCCCCAGGGATACGCAGTATTTT
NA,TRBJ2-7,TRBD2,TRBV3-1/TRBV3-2,CASSRTQPPGLAGVTYEQYF,TGTGCCAGCAGCCGAACACAACCTCCGGGACTAGCGGGGGTAACCTACGAGCAGTACTTC
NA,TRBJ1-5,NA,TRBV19,CASSASLSPGGNQPQHF,TGTGCCAGTAGTGCGAGCCTGTCTCCCGGGGGCAATCAGCCCCAGCATTTT
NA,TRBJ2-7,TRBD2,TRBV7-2,CASSISSGLAGGIYEQYF,TGTGCCAGCAGCATCTCATCGGGACTAGCGGGGGGGATCTACGAGCAGTACTTC
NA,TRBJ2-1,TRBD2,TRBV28,CATDGGSFYNEQFF,TGTGCCACGGACGGCGGGAGTTTCTACAATGAGCAGTTCTTC
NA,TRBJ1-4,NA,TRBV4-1,CASSQDGIQGATNEKLFF,TGCGCCAGCAGCCAAGATGGCATCCAGGGTGCAACTAATGAAAAACTGTTTTTT
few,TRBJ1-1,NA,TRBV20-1,CSARFRGEAFF,TGCAGTGCTAGGTTCCGGGGTGAAGCTTTCTTT
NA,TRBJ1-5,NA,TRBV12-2,CASRFPTGQGESNQPQHF,TGTGCAAGTCGCTTCCCGACGGGACAGGGGGAGAGCAATCAGCCCCAGCATTTT
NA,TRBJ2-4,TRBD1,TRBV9,CASSAGDSPGNIQYF,TGTGCCAGCAGCGCTGGGGACAGCCCCGGAAACATTCAGTACTTC
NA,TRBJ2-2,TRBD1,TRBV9,CASSGGQGTNTGELFF,TGTGCCAGCAGCGGAGGACAGGGTACGAACACCGGGGAGCTGTTTTTT
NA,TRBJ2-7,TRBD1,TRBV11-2,CASSSTGGPYYEQYF,TGTGCCAGCAGCTCGACAGGGGGCCCCTACTACGAGCAGTACTTC
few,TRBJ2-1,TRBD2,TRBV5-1,CASSFGRVSDNEQFF,TGCGCCAGCAGCTTCGGGAGGGTAAGCGACAATGAGCAGTTCTTC
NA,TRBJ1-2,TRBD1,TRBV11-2,CASSSGTGGSFYGYTF,TGTGCCAGCAGCTCCGGGACAGGGGGCTCCTTCTATGGCTACACCTTC
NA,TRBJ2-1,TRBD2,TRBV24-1,CATSDGGTSGGRDEQFF,TGTGCCACCAGTGATGGGGGTACTAGCGGGGGGAGGGATGAGCAGTTCTTC
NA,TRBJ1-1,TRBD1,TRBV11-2,CASSPGTGGEAFF,TGTGCCAGCAGCCCTGGGACAGGGGGCGAAGCTTTCTTT
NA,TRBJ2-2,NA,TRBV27,CASSFASTGELFF,TGTGCCAGCAGTTTTGCGAGCACCGGGGAGCTGTTTTTT
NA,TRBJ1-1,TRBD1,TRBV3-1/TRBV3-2,CASSQGQGLRAFF,TGTGCCAGCAGCCAAGGACAGGGGCTTAGGGCTTTCTTT
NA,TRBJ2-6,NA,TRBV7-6,CASSLGRAVRTNVLTF,TGTGCCAGCAGCTTGGGCAGGGCGGTTCGGACCAACGTCCTGACTTTC
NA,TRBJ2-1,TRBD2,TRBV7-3,CASSQTSGVNEQFF,TGTGCCAGCAGCCAGACTAGCGGGGTAAATGAGCAGTTCTTC
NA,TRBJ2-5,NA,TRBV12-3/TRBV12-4,CASRSQNQETQYF,TGTGCCAGCAGGTCCCAGAACCAAGAGACCCAGTACTTC
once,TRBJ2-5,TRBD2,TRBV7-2,CASSLSSGGYQETQYF,TGTGCCAGCAGCTTAAGTAGCGGGGGGTACCAAGAGACCCAGTACTTC